A single T cell receptor (beta chain) is shown here with its context. These data come from a study of CD8 T cells in Susac syndrome. CDR1 SQVTM and CDR2 ANQGSEA come from the germline V gene. There are 13 residues in the CDR3. V was shortened by 7 bases and J by 2 bases, with 13 bases between the two germline ends. RNA, at roughly 0.5 to 1 ug, was reverse transcribed with random hexamers. Amplification of TCR beta CDR3 spanned 54 Vbeta and 13 Jbeta via immunoSEQ multiplex PCR. TCRdb recomputed calls from the immunoSEQ multiplex PCR reads with MiXCR, one row per CDR3 protein. The sample carries 150,000 to 200,000 distinct CDR3 sequences, over 85% recorded once. Sequencing of TCR beta was carried out in blood CD8+ and CD4+ T cells. Both CD4+ and CD8+ T cells were negatively isolated, and TEMRA cells underwent FACS enrichment.

The sequence derives from a human donor in good health. Sequencing used CD4+ T cells from PBMCs. V gene TRBV29-1 combines with J gene TRBJ2-3; the D gene could be TRBD1 or TRBD2 (6 bases each). CDR3 loop: CSAKGGNTDTQYF. The CDR3 region has the DNA TGCAGCGCAAAAGGGGGGAACACAGATACGCAGTATTTT.